A selection of T cell receptor beta chains follows, all from one sample in a study of blood T cell repertoires in COVID-19. Profiled with immunoSEQ multiplex PCR; TCRdb holds only in-frame clones, not every one. This sample has roughly 110,000 clones, with 70% to 80% found just once. The sample was peripheral blood. All receptors derive from an elderly man with COVID-19, enrolled during active disease. Each CDR3 is given with its conserved first and last residue. D genes are given only for firm matches. Size values are once, few and many counts, or a class for expanded clones, and some rows have none.

.	TRBV2	TRBJ1-2	.	CASSAGSGYTF	TGTGCCAGCAGTGCAGGGTCTGGCTACACCTTC
.	TRBV28	TRBJ2-2	many	CASSRVGELFF	TGTGCCAGCAGTCGGGTCGGGGAGCTGTTTTTT
.	TRBV28	TRBJ1-3	.	CASSRGPGNTIYF	TGTGCCAGCAGCAGGGGACCTGGAAACACCATATATTTT
.	TRBV7-8	TRBJ1-2	.	CASSLETREVDYGYTF	TGTGCCAGCAGCTTAGAGACCAGGGAAGTAGACTATGGCTACACCTTC
TRBD2	TRBV16	TRBJ2-3	few	CASSPTPGGSTDTQYF	TGTGCCAGCAGCCCGACACCGGGGGGTAGCACAGATACGCAGTATTTT
.	TRBV5-1	TRBJ1-1	.	CASSLPSGTEAFF	TGCGCCAGCAGCTTGCCCTCGGGCACTGAAGCTTTCTTT
.	TRBV2	TRBJ2-5	.	CASSESMGGTQYF	TGTGCCAGCAGTGAATCAATGGGGGGGACCCAGTACTTC
TRBD2	TRBV9	TRBJ2-1	once	CASSVGAGVPEQFF	TGTGCCAGCAGCGTAGGAGCGGGAGTGCCTGAGCAGTTCTTC
.	TRBV19	TRBJ2-7	once	CASSSDYLHEQYF	TGTGCCAGTAGTTCGGACTACCTCCACGAGCAGTACTTC
TRBD2	TRBV6-2/TRBV6-3	TRBJ2-1	few	CASSYSRLAHEQFF	TGTGCCAGCAGTTACTCTCGACTAGCGCATGAGCAGTTCTTC
.	TRBV27	TRBJ2-7	.	CASSSARGYEQYF	TGTGCCAGCAGTTCGGCCAGGGGCTACGAGCAGTACTTC
.	TRBV30	TRBJ1-1	.	CAWSKSTGTEAFF	TGTGCCTGGAGTAAGTCTACGGGCACTGAAGCTTTCTTT
.	TRBV7-9	TRBJ1-3	.	CASSFRGEVTIYF	TGTGCCAGCAGCTTCCGAGGGGAGGTGACCATATATTTT
TRBD1	TRBV7-3	TRBJ2-3	.	CASSRDRSIGGTQYF	TGTGCCAGCAGCCGGGACAGGTCAATTGGGGGTACGCAGTATTTT
TRBD2	TRBV19	TRBJ2-1	.	CASSLLAGTNEQFF	TGTGCCAGTAGCCTACTAGCGGGGACTAATGAGCAGTTCTTC
TRBD2	TRBV5-1	TRBJ2-3	.	CASSLGTSGTGTDTQYF	TGCGCCAGCAGCCTCGGGACTAGCGGGACCGGCACAGATACGCAGTATTTT
TRBD2	TRBV6-5	TRBJ2-1	.	CASSSRLAGVNEQFF	TGTGCCAGCAGTTCACGACTAGCGGGGGTCAATGAGCAGTTCTTC
.	TRBV6-5	TRBJ1-5	.	CASRNGGSTQPQHF	TGTGCCAGCAGGAACGGGGGGTCGACTCAGCCCCAGCATTTT
.	TRBV29-1	TRBJ2-1	.	CSVYRTSSYNEQFF	TGCAGCGTTTACCGAACGAGCTCCTACAATGAGCAGTTCTTC
.	TRBV11-2	TRBJ1-1	.	CASSLTRNTEAFF	TGTGCCAGCAGCTTAACTCGGAACACTGAAGCTTTCTTT
.	TRBV29-1	TRBJ1-4	once	CSVEVRGGNEKLFF	TGCAGCGTTGAAGTCCGGGGTGGTAATGAAAAACTGTTTTTT
.	TRBV2	TRBJ1-4	.	CASSEGNSGEKLFF	TGTGCCAGCAGTGAAGGCAATTCCGGGGAGAAACTGTTTTTT
.	TRBV7-7	TRBJ1-6	.	CASSMAHNSPLHF	TGTGCTAGCAGCATGGCCCATAATTCACCCCTCCACTTT
TRBD1	TRBV19	TRBJ1-5	.	CASSGTVSNQPQHF	TGTGCCAGTAGCGGGACAGTTAGCAATCAGCCCCAGCATTTT
TRBD1	TRBV7-9	TRBJ1-4	few	CASTQGARGEKLFF	TGTGCCAGCACGCAGGGGGCGAGGGGTGAAAAACTGTTTTTT
TRBD1	TRBV7-3	TRBJ1-2	.	CASSPGQGYGYTF	TGTGCCAGCAGCCCGGGACAGGGGTATGGCTACACCTTC